The clone carrying this T cell receptor beta chain showed up just a few times. The data derive from a study of blood T cells in healthy people across ages. V was pared by 0 bases and J by 1 base, with 12 bases between. The CDR3 sequence is 15 residues long. CDR1 and CDR2 (germline): DFQATT, SNEGSKA (reference sequence). Each sample used at least 6 million PBMCs. Primed by a sample-barcoded 5' primer and a J-beta primer mix, a second PCR proceeded for about 7 to 11 cycles. Each TCR beta cDNA got a 12-nucleotide random molecular identifier. In TCRdb, the 5' RACE reads were re-called with MiXCR into one record per CDR3 protein. Among more than 900,000 distinct CDR3 sequences, 25% to 35% were seen once, and the ten largest hold around 9.6%. The same specimen was also included in a second study, on T cells of mothers and their children. That publication notes: The authors identified no persistent microchimeric T cell clones.

This clonotype originated in a woman aged 40 to 50 in good health. Sequencing was performed on blood. V gene TRBV20-1 combines with J gene TRBJ1-1; D is ambiguous. CDR3: CSARDTGSKNTEAFF. The DNA for the CDR3 is TGCAGTGCTAGAGATACGGGTAGTAAGAACACTGAAGCTTTCTTT.